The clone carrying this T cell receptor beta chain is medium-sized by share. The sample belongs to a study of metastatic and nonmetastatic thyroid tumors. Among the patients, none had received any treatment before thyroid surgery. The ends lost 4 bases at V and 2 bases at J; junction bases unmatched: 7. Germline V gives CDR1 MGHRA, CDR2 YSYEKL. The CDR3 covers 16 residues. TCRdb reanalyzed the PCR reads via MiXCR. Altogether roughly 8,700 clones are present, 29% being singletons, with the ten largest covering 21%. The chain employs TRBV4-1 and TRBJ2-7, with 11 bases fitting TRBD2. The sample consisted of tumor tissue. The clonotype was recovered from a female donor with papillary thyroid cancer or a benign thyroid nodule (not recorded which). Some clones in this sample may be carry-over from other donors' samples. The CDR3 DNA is TGCGCCAGCAGCCCCTCAGAACTAGCGGGAGCCTACGAGCAGTACTTC. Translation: CASSPSELAGAYEQYF.